The 2 T cell receptor beta chains below come from one sample, sequenced in a study of cytomegalovirus exposure and HLA in healthy donors. PCR primers comprised 60 Vbeta and 13 Jbeta primers. Only in-frame clones appear in the TCRdb table, and some are missing; sequencing was by immunoSEQ multiplex PCR. The sample has more than 55,000 clones, around 74% seen once; the top ten hold 11%. Sequencing was carried out using PBMCs. All receptors come from a woman aged 55-70 years in good health and CMV-seropositive.

This clone was seen a handful of times. The CDR3, as DNA: TGTGCCAGCTCACCACGGCTAGCGGACCAGGGGGATACGCAGTATTTT. Its translation is CASSPRLADQGDTQYF. The gene calls are TRBV18 and TRBJ2-3; TRBD2 might be the D (7 bases). Germline CDR1 and CDR2: KGHSH and LQKENI. The CDR3 spans 16 residues. Trimming shortened V by 1 base and J by 6 bases, and 17 bases separated the two germline ends.

This clone was detected only once. V is TRBV5-6 and J is TRBJ1-2; D remains ambiguous. Germline values: CDR1 SGHDT, CDR2 YYEEEE. This CDR3 comprises 16 residues. The V end was cut by 4 bases, the J end by 3 bases, with 19 bases between. The CDR3 loop is CASSRFLIGLDYGYTF. The CDR3 nucleotides are TGTGCCAGCAGCCGGTTTCTCATCGGGTTGGACTATGGCTACACCTTC.